The present TCR beta chain was sequenced within a study of shared clonotypes between healthy human individuals. Study overall: Those who served as donors were a couple of women and a few men between the ages of 18 and 49. Study-level findings and limits: Clonotypes shared by all four donors outscored non-shared clonotypes in generation probability. A handful of donors showed sharing of around 5% of naive CD4 clonotypes.

With regard to this clone: Its antigen is still unknown.

Generated by immunoSEQ multiplex PCR, the TCRdb table keeps only in-frame clones and is missing some. The table shows about 2 million clones, with 90% to 95% occurring only once. This CDR3 region has 16 residues. The V and J ends lost 1 base and 0 bases respectively, with 10 bases between them. Germline V gene sequence: CDR1 SNHLY, CDR2 FYNNEI. Sequenced: naive CD4+ T cells sorted from blood. The subset was: CD45RA+ positively selected. The chain is built from TRBV2 and TRBJ2-4; D remains unclear. This TCR came from a man between 18 and 29 years old in good health. The CDR3 nucleotides are TGTGCCAGCAGTGAAGGTGGCGGCATAGCCAAAAACATTCAGTACTTC. It translates to CASSEGGGIAKNIQYF.